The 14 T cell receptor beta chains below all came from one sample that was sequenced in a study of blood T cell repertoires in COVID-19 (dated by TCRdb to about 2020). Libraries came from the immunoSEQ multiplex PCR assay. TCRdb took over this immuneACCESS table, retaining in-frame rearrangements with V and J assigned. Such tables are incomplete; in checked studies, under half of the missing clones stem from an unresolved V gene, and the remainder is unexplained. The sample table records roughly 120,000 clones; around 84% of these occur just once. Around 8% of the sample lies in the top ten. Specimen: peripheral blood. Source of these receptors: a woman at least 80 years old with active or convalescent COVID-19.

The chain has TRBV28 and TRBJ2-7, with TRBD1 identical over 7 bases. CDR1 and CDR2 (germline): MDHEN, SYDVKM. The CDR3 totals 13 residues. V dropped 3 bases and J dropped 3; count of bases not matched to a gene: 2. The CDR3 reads CASSFTGVYEQYF. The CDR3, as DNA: TGTGCCAGCAGTTTCACAGGGGTCTACGAGCAGTACTTC. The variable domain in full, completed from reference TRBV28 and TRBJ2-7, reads DVKVTQSSRYLVKRTGEKVFLECVQDMDHENMFWYRQDPGLGLRLIYFSYDVKMKEKGDIPEGYSVSREKKERFSLILESASTNQTSMYLCASSFTGVYEQYFGPGTRLTVT.

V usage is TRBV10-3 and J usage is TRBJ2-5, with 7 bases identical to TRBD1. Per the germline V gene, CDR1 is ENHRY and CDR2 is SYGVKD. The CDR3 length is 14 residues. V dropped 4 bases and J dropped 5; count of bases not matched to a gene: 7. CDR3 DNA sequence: TGTGCCATCAGTGTGACAGGGTTAGGGGAGACCCAGTACTTC. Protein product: CAISVTGLGETQYF.

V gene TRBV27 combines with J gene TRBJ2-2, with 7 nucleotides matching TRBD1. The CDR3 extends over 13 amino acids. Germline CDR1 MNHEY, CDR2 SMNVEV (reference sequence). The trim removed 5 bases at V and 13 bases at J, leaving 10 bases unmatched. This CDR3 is CASSPTGTAGLFF. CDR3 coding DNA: TGTGCCAGCAGTCCCACCGGGACAGCTGGGCTGTTTTTT.

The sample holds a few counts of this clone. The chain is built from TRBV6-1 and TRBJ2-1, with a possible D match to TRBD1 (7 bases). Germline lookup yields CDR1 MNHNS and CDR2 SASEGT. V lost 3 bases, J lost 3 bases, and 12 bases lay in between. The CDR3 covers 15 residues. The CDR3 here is CASSDNRGGYNEQFF. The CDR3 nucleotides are TGTGCCAGCAGTGATAACAGGGGAGGCTACAATGAGCAGTTCTTC.

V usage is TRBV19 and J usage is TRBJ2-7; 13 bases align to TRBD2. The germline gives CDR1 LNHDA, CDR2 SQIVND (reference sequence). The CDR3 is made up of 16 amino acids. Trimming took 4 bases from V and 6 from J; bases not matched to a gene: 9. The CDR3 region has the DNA TGTGCCAGTAGTAAATCTCGACTAGCGGGAGGTGTCGAGCAGTACTTC. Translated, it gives CASSKSRLAGGVEQYF.

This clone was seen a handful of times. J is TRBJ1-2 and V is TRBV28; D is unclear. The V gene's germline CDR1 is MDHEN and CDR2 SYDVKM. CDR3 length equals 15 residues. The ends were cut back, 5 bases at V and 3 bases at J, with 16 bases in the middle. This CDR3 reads CASSLLGEAYYGYTF. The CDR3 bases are TGTGCCAGCAGTCTCCTCGGGGAGGCATACTATGGCTACACCTTC.

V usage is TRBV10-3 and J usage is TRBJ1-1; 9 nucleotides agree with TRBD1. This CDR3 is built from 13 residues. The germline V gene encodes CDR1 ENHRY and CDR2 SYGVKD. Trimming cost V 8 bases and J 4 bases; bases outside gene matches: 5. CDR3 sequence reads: CAIRTGDGTEAFF. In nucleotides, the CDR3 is TGTGCCATCCGGACAGGGGACGGCACTGAAGCTTTCTTT.

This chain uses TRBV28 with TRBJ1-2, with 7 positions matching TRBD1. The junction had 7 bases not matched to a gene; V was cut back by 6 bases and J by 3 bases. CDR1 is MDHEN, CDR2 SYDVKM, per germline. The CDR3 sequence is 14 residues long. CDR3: CASSYTGVHYGYTF. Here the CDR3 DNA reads TGTGCCAGCAGCTATACAGGGGTACACTATGGCTACACCTTC.

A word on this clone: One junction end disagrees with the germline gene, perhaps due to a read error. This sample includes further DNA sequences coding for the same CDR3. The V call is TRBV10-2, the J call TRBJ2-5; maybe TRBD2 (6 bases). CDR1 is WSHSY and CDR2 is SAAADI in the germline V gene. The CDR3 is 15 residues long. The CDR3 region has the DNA TGCGCCAGTAGTGAGTCCGGGACTCTGAAAGAGACCCAGTACTTC. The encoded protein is CASSESGTLKETQYF.

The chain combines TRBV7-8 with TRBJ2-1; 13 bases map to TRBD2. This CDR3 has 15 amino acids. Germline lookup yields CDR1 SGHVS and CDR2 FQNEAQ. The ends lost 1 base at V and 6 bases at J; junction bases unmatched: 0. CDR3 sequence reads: CASSLGTSGSNEQFF. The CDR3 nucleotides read TGTGCCAGCAGCTTAGGGACTAGCGGGAGCAATGAGCAGTTCTTC.

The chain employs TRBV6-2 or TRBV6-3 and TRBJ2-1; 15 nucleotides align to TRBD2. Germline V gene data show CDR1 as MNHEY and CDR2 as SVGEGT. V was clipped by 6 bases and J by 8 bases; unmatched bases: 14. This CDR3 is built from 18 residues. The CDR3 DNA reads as TGTGCCAGCAGCCCAGTTGGACTAGCGGGAGGGCCTAGAGATGAGCAGTTCTTC. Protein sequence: CASSPVGLAGGPRDEQFF.

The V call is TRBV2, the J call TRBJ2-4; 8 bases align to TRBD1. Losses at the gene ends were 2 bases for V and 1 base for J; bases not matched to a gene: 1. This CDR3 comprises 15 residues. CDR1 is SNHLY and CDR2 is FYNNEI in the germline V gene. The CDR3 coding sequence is TGTGCCAGCAGTGAACAGGGGGCGGCCAAAAACATTCAGTACTTC. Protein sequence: CASSEQGAAKNIQYF. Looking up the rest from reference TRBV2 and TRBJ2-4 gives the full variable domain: EPEVTQTPSHQVTQMGQEVILRCVPISNHLYFYWYRQILGQKVEFLVSFYNNEISEKSEIFDDQFSVERPDGSNFTLKIRSTKLEDSAMYFCASSEQGAAKNIQYFGAGTRLSVL.

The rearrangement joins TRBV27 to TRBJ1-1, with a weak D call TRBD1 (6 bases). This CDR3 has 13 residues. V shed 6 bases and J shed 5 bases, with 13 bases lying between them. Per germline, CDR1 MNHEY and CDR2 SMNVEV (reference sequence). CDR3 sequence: CASRQQGWTEAFF. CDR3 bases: TGTGCCAGCAGACAACAGGGTTGGACTGAAGCTTTCTTT.

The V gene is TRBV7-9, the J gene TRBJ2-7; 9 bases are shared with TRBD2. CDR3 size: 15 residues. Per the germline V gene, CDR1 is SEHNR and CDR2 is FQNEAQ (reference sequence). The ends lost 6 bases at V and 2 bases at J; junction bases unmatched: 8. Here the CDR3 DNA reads TGTGCCAGCAGTCGCCTAGCGGGGAGAGCCTACGAGCAGTACTTC. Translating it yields CASSRLAGRAYEQYF.